These T cell receptor beta chains were read from a single sample in a study of cytomegalovirus exposure and HLA in healthy donors. The data were produced by immunoSEQ multiplex PCR, yet TCRdb's version contains in-frame clones alone and is incomplete. In the table there are about 140,000 clones, around 82% of which are singletons. Sequencing input: PBMCs. All receptors come from a man aged 18 to 30 in good health and CMV-seropositive. Both conserved end residues are part of each CDR3. The D gene is left open where the match is weak. Rows may omit the clone size; those that give it use once, few, many or a size class.

j_gene | d_gene | v_gene | abundance | CDR3aa | CDR3nt
TRBJ2-1 | TRBD2 | TRBV5-1 | . | CASSSGTSGVVSYNEQFF | TGCGCCAGCAGCTCCGGGACTAGCGGGGTTGTCTCCTACAATGAGCAGTTCTTC
TRBJ2-7 | TRBD1 | TRBV10-1 | . | CASSELGNRGEQYF | TGCGCCAGCAGTGAGTTAGGGAACAGGGGGGAGCAGTACTTC
TRBJ2-2 | TRBD2 | TRBV9 | . | CASSGGTSGTNTGELFF | TGTGCCAGCAGCGGCGGGACTAGCGGGACGAACACCGGGGAGCTGTTTTTT
TRBJ2-7 | . | TRBV27 | once | CASSLRTDRSYERYF | TGTGCCAGCAGTCTTCGTACCGACCGTTCCTACGAGCGGTACTTC
TRBJ1-5 | . | TRBV4-2 | . | CASSKGRGRYYSNQPQHF | TGTGCCAGCAGCAAGGGGAGGGGCCGGTATTATAGCAATCAGCCCCAGCATTTT
TRBJ2-7 | . | TRBV6-1 | . | CASRTGSSYEQYF | TGTGCCAGCCGGACGGGGAGCTCCTACGAGCAGTACTTC
TRBJ2-1 | TRBD2 | TRBV10-3 | . | CAISSGLAGGLGEQFF | TGTGCCATCAGTTCGGGACTAGCGGGAGGTTTGGGTGAGCAGTTCTTC
TRBJ2-3 | . | TRBV28 | . | CASKRTSTDTQYF | TGTGCCAGCAAGCGGACTAGCACAGATACGCAGTATTTT
TRBJ2-2 | . | TRBV9 | . | CASSVDEGTGELFF | TGTGCCAGCAGCGTAGATGAGGGCACCGGGGAGCTGTTTTTT
TRBJ2-1 | . | TRBV4-2 | . | CASSLSSNSYNEQFF | TGTGCCAGCAGCCTTAGCAGCAACTCCTACAATGAGCAGTTCTTC
TRBJ2-3 | TRBD2 | TRBV19 | . | CASTAGGPRDTQYF | TGTGCCAGTACGGCGGGAGGGCCAAGAGATACGCAGTATTTT
TRBJ2-5 | TRBD1 | TRBV19 | . | CASSIGRGHQETQYF | TGTGCCAGTAGTATTGGCAGGGGGCACCAAGAGACCCAGTACTTC
TRBJ2-5 | TRBD1 | TRBV28 | . | CASGAHGEGGESAQYF | TGTGCCAGCGGCGCCCACGGGGAAGGGGGCGAAAGTGCCCAGTACTTC
TRBJ2-3 | TRBD2 | TRBV5-1 | . | CASSFAGLAGADTQYF | TGCGCCAGCAGCTTCGCGGGACTAGCGGGAGCAGATACGCAGTATTTT
TRBJ2-7 | TRBD1 | TRBV4-1 | . | CASSQDPGQGAYEQYF | TGCGCCAGCAGCCAAGATCCCGGACAGGGGGCCTACGAGCAGTACTTC
TRBJ2-3 | TRBD2 | TRBV7-6 | . | CASSSIQRDTDTQYF | TGTGCCAGCAGCTCGATCCAGCGGGACACAGATACGCAGTATTTT
TRBJ1-5 | TRBD1 | TRBV19 | . | CASNPSTGAPRPQHF | TGTGCCAGTAACCCCAGTACAGGGGCACCGCGGCCCCAGCATTTT
TRBJ2-1 | . | TRBV7-8 | . | CASSLGPLYRDEQFF | TGTGCCAGCAGCTTAGGGCCCTTGTACCGGGATGAGCAGTTCTTC
TRBJ1-2 | . | TRBV19 | . | CASSSGHANYGYTF | TGTGCCAGTAGTTCGGGACACGCCAACTATGGCTACACCTTC
TRBJ2-7 | . | TRBV27 | . | CASSPRGGGSYEQYF | TGTGCCAGCAGCCCCAGGGGAGGGGGCTCCTACGAGCAGTACTTC
TRBJ1-1 | . | TRBV6-1 | . | CASSEGGGLYTEAFF | TGTGCCAGCAGTGAAGGCGGGGGCCTCTACACTGAAGCTTTCTTT
TRBJ1-1 | . | TRBV4-1 | . | CASSPFAPGFTEAFF | TGCGCCAGCAGCCCATTCGCCCCAGGGTTCACTGAAGCTTTCTTT
TRBJ2-7 | . | TRBV19 | . | CASSIDRRSYEQYF | TGTGCCAGTAGTATCGACAGGAGATCCTACGAGCAGTACTTC
TRBJ2-3 | TRBD1 | TRBV5-1 | . | CASSFGQGYSTDTQYF | TGCGCCAGCAGTTTTGGACAGGGGTATAGCACAGATACGCAGTATTTT
TRBJ2-7 | TRBD1 | TRBV6-1 | . | CASRGQGSQQYF | TGTGCCAGCAGGGGACAGGGGTCCCAGCAGTACTTC
TRBJ2-1 | TRBD2 | TRBV11-2 | . | CASSRRLAGADNEQFF | TGTGCCAGCAGCAGAAGACTAGCGGGGGCCGACAATGAGCAGTTCTTC
TRBJ1-4 | . | TRBV5-1 | . | CASSSVGRDEKLFF | TGCGCCAGCAGCTCGGTCGGGAGGGATGAAAAACTGTTTTTT
TRBJ2-7 | TRBD2 | TRBV6-5 | . | CASSYSGSTDEQYF | TGTGCCAGCAGTTATAGCGGGAGTACCGACGAGCAGTACTTC
TRBJ1-5 | TRBD1 | TRBV2 | few | CASSGQGWGQPQHF | TGTGCCAGCAGTGGACAGGGTTGGGGCCAGCCCCAGCATTTT
TRBJ2-3 | . | TRBV6-4 | . | CASSEDFTDTQYF | TGTGCCAGCAGTGAGGACTTCACAGATACGCAGTATTTT
TRBJ2-5 | TRBD1 | TRBV28 | once | CASSSQDRGETQYF | TGTGCCAGCAGTTCACAGGACAGGGGAGAGACCCAGTACTTC
TRBJ2-2 | . | TRBV7-9 | . | CASSLGLAVGLFF | TGTGCCAGCAGCTTAGGGCTAGCCGTGGGGCTGTTTTTT
TRBJ2-7 | . | TRBV6-6 | . | CAGSYGLYEQYF | TGTGCCGGCAGTTACGGACTTTACGAGCAGTACTTC
TRBJ2-6 | TRBD1 | TRBV10-2 | . | CASKDRGPPLSGANVLTF | TGCGCCAGCAAAGACAGGGGGCCCCCTCTCTCTGGGGCCAACGTCCTGACTTTC
TRBJ2-1 | . | TRBV7-6 | . | CASSPQYKGGRTYNEQFF | TGTGCCAGCAGCCCCCAGTACAAAGGAGGGCGGACCTACAATGAGCAGTTCTTC
TRBJ1-2 | TRBD1 | TRBV29-1 | . | CSVDRGDYGYTF | TGCAGCGTGGACAGGGGGGACTATGGCTACACCTTC
TRBJ2-1 | . | TRBV7-8 | . | CASSLLVLDNEQFF | TGTGCCAGCAGCTTACTAGTTCTGGACAATGAGCAGTTCTTC
TRBJ2-5 | . | TRBV7-9 | . | CATSFSRVQETQYF | TGTGCCACCTCGTTCAGTCGGGTTCAAGAGACCCAGTACTTC
TRBJ1-1 | . | TRBV28 | . | CVTRGIDTEAFF | TGTGTGACGCGGGGAATAGACACTGAAGCTTTCTTT
TRBJ2-7 | TRBD2 | TRBV19 | . | CASSSGSGSSYEQYF | TGTGCCAGTAGTAGTGGTAGCGGGAGCTCCTACGAGCAGTACTTC
TRBJ2-2 | . | TRBV10-3 | . | CAITRTVNTGELFF | TGTGCCATCACCCGGACAGTTAACACCGGGGAGCTGTTTTTT
TRBJ2-3 | . | TRBV11-3 | . | CASSSIRGTDTQYF | TGTGCCAGCAGCTCTATACGCGGGACAGATACGCAGTATTTT
TRBJ2-1 | TRBD2 | TRBV6-4 | . | CASSDGASGRNEQFF | TGTGCCAGCAGTGACGGGGCTAGCGGGAGGAATGAGCAGTTCTTC
TRBJ2-5 | . | TRBV7-2 | . | CASSFLPLLLASETQYF | TGTGCCAGCAGCTTCCTTCCCTTACTGCTAGCTTCGGAGACCCAGTACTTC
TRBJ2-7 | TRBD1 | TRBV2 | . | CASSEGGTGVYEQYF | TGTGCCAGCAGTGAAGGTGGTACAGGGGTCTACGAGCAGTACTTC